This TCR beta chain came from a study of T cell repertoires in cytomegalovirus infection. This clonotype showed up many times. Its specificity is not known. Germline lookup yields CDR1 MNHNS and CDR2 SASEGT. This CDR3 is built from 13 residues. V was cut by 6 bases and J by 16 bases, with 22 bases left in between. MiXCR, applied by TCRdb to the reads, yields one record per CDR3 protein. This table has over 250,000 distinct CDR3 sequences, approximately 22% appearing once. The clonotype comes from a human donor in good health (CMV status not recorded). Some clones in this sample may be carry-over from other donors' samples. The starting material was cultured PBMCs, obtained from culture after CMV antigen stimulation. The V gene is TRBV6-1, the J gene TRBJ2-4; perhaps D is TRBD1 or TRBD2 (5 bases each). CDR3 amino acids: CASSASGTSSLYF. The DNA for the CDR3 is TGTGCCAGCAGCGCGTCCGGGACCTCAAGTCTATACTTC.